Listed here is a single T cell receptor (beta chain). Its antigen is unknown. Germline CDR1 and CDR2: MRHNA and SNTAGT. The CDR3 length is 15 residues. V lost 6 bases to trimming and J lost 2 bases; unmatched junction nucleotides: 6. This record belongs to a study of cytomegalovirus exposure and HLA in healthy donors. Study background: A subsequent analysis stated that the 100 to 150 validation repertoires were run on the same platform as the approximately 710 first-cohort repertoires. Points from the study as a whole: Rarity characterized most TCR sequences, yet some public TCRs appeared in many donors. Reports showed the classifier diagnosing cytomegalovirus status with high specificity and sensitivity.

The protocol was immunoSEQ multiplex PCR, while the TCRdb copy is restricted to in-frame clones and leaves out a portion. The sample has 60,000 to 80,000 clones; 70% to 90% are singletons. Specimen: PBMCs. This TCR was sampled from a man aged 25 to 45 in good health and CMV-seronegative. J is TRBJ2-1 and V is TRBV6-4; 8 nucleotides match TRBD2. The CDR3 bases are TGTGCCAGCAGCCTCCTAGCGGGCACCTACAATGAGCAGTTCTTC. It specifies CASSLLAGTYNEQFF.